This T cell receptor (beta chain) was retrieved from a study of blood T cell repertoires in COVID-19. Germline V gives CDR1 KGHSH, CDR2 LQKENI. CDR3 length: 13 residues. Trimming removed 2 bases at V and 3 bases at J, with 7 bases between. Authors' processing steps: Amplification of reference gene primers was used by the study to estimate nucleated cell counts. TCRdb's table, derived via immunoSEQ multiplex PCR, lists solely in-frame clones and lacks some. V, J and clone size are taken as reported in that table, and D and trimming were inferred from the DNA itself. The sample consists of roughly 150,000 clones, roughly 83% of them appearing once. Participants had their cohort set by participant-reported clinical history. In the 2 weeks before study entry, exposed participants met a COVID-19 case, which was PCR-confirmed or clinician-diagnosed.

The TCR comes from an older man who had been exposed to COVID-19. Sequencing used PBMCs or T cells enriched from blood (not recorded which). V and J are TRBV18 and TRBJ2-5, with D hard to call. CDR3 bases: TGTGCCAGCTCACCAGGGCTAAAAGAGACCCAGTACTTC. Translation: CASSPGLKETQYF.